The clone carrying this T cell receptor beta chain was recorded at least ten times. Time point specified: persistent/refractory GD, antithyroid drugs over 5 years with positive TRAb. PBMC RNA served as the TCR library source. The data belong to a study of regulatory T cells in long-lasting Graves disease. Combining iRepertoire HTBI primers with Arm-PCR of CDR3 regions, the authors built TCR beta libraries. In the authors' methods: Samples collectively showed some 65 TRBV and roughly 15 TRBJ segments. TCRdb recomputed calls from the multiplex PCR reads with MiXCR, one row per CDR3 protein. The V and J calls shown here were made by TCRdb, not taken from the authors' results. The table records roughly 400,000 distinct CDR3 sequences, over 20% of them present only once. Unmatched junction bases numbered 4, after V lost 7 bases and J lost 6 bases. The CDR3 consists of 13 residues. Germline assignment: CDR1 SNHLY and CDR2 FYNNEI.

This chain joins TRBV2 and TRBJ2-4, with 9 bases identical to TRBD1. The TCR was taken from a female donor with Graves disease. The material was peripheral blood mononuclear cells (PBMCs), obtained when the disease was refractory, from a patient treated with antithyroid drugs. As DNA, the CDR3 is TGTGCCAGCATTCTACAGGGGGCAAACATTCAGTACTTC. It is translated as CASILQGANIQYF.